The present T cell receptor (beta chain) was sequenced within a study of T cell responses to AZD1222 COVID-19 vaccine (dated by TCRdb to the early 2020s). Some background on the complete study: A total of 233 trial participants underwent TCR sequencing, of whom under 220 had received two doses of AZD1222 and 26 had received two doses of the MenACWY control vaccine. Trial participants were enrolled into age subgroups of 18-55, 56-69 and 70-plus years, which contained about 150, 28 and 57 TCR-sequenced participants, respectively. The study at large found these results: In the small 56-69-year group, the increase in depth fell short of significance, most likely because of low power. Because no day 14 peak-response samples were available, the repertoires could be characterized only after the peak T cell response. Spike-specific TCR breadth and depth rose significantly after two AZD1222 doses compared with day 0 and with MenACWY recipients. Conclusions about previously exposed vaccinees were limited because only six AZD1222 recipients were SARS-CoV-2 seropositive at baseline. Participants were mostly white British, with more females than males. The authors suggested clonal diversity may have been underestimated. Reportedly, close to half of the unique spike-specific TCRs recognized epitopes lying outside the regions that are mutated in the B.1.351 and B.1.1.7 variants. The whole spike protein was spanned by vaccine-associated CD4 TCRs, and dominant responses were seen in regions 160-218 and 743-854.

The CDR3 regions of human TCRbeta chains were analyzed by immunosequencing. Turning to the authors' computational methods: TCRs in the repertoires were compared against a reference library of SARS-CoV-2-specific TCRs that had been generated with the MIRA antigen-specificity platform. Breadth meant the fraction of unique TCRs that were SARS-CoV-2-associated, whereas depth meant the fraction of total T cells that were SARS-CoV-2-associated. Each spike-specific TCR was assigned to its reactive spike region and to a CD4 or CD8 class using the MIRA data. Log10-transformed breadth and depth values were compared by one-way ANOVA with Sidak's multiple comparisons tests. In TCRdb, the immuneACCESS table is reduced to in-frame sequences with V and J assigned. These tables do not hold every clone; where another copy was compared, an unresolved V gene accounts for under half, and the others remain unexplained. From that table come the V and J calls and clone size; the DNA was used to work out D and trimming. This sample is represented by about 150,000 clones; approximately 91% of them were singletons. The ten largest account for 1.9% of the sample.

The time point tag for this specimen amounts to: about 28 days (+/-7) after the second vaccine dose. Because spike-specific TCR depth and breadth did not differ between the two schedules, AZD1222 recipients who got a second dose at roughly 4 weeks were pooled with those who got a second dose at roughly 12 weeks. Vaccinee samples came from UK trials COV001 and COV002, including a single-blind randomized controlled phase 2/3 trial of AZD1222 (ChAdOx1 nCoV-19) in healthy adults. For TCRbeta chain sequencing, PBMC samples were collected from trial participants at day 0 and at day 28 after the second dose. The germline V gene gives CDR1 as SGHRS and CDR2 as YFSETQ. The junction carries 16 bases between V and J, which are trimmed by 2 bases and 6 bases respectively. From cysteine to phenylalanine, the CDR3 is 15 amino acids long. The CDR3 DNA has 45 bases and is translated from base 1. Regarding this clone: Its specific antigen is unknown. No much larger clone is present one base from it, and per-base qualities are unavailable.

The chain employs TRBV5-1 and TRBJ2-3, with a tentative D gene TRBD2 over 6 matching bases. This material consisted of peripheral blood, taken 28 days after the second AZD1222 dose. The sequence derives from an adult who received the AZD1222 COVID-19 vaccine. At the DNA level, the sequence is TGCGCCAGCAGCTTATCGGACTATTCGCGGGATACGCAGTATTTT. It translates to CASSLSDYSRDTQYF.